The rows below give T cell receptor beta chains drawn from one sample of a study of blood T cell repertoires in COVID-19. TCRdb keeps only in-frame clones here, not all; method: immunoSEQ multiplex PCR. The sample records about 150,000 clones, roughly 89% being singletons. The sequenced sample consisted of PBMCs or T cells enriched from blood (not recorded which). The receptors stem from a man aged 45 to 65 who had recovered from COVID-19. The CDR3 runs from the conserved cysteine through the conserved F or W. A D gene is named only where the DNA matches it firmly. For some rows the clone size is stated as once, few or many, or as a class when expanded; others skip it.

TGTGCCAGCAGTGAGAGACAGTCAACTAACTATGGCTACACCTTC	CASSERQSTNYGYTF	TRBV2	TRBJ1-2	.	.
TGTGCCAGCAGCCAAGAAGGGAAGAGCGGGGCTCCATCCTACAATGAGCAGTTCTTC	CASSQEGKSGAPSYNEQFF	TRBV3-1/TRBV3-2	TRBJ2-1	.	TRBD2
TGCAGCGTTGACGGGGTTTTACAAACAGATACGCAGTATTTT	CSVDGVLQTDTQYF	TRBV29-1	TRBJ2-3	.	.
TGTGCCACCAGTGATACAGGTTCCACCGGGGAGCTGTTTTTT	CATSDTGSTGELFF	TRBV24-1	TRBJ2-2	.	.
TGTGCCAGCAGCTTATTTGAGGCGAAATTCACCGGGGAGCTGTTTTTT	CASSLFEAKFTGELFF	TRBV5-4	TRBJ2-2	.	.
TGCGCCAGCAGCCAAGATCGCGGGGGGCTGAGGGGCTACACCTTC	CASSQDRGGLRGYTF	TRBV4-3	TRBJ1-2	.	.
TGTGCCAGCTCACCAACCAGGGACTACTATGGCTACACCTTC	CASSPTRDYYGYTF	TRBV18	TRBJ1-2	.	.
TGTGCCAGCTCATATACCCCGGGACTAGCAGCAGATACGCAGTATTTT	CASSYTPGLAADTQYF	TRBV18	TRBJ2-3	once	TRBD2
TGTGCCAGCAGCAAAGGAGGACAGGGGGCGCAACCCAGCAATCAGCCCCAGCATTTT	CASSKGGQGAQPSNQPQHF	TRBV21-1	TRBJ1-5	.	.
TGTGCCCTCTCAAGGGGGCAGATTGCAGCTTTCTTT	CALSRGQIAAFF	TRBV28	TRBJ1-1	.	TRBD1
TGTGCCAGCAGTCCGACGCCCATTACAGGGAGCTCCTACAATGAGCAGTTCTTC	CASSPTPITGSSYNEQFF	TRBV27	TRBJ2-1	.	.
TGTGCCAGCAGTTCGACAGTCAATCAGCCCCAGCATTTT	CASSSTVNQPQHF	TRBV12-3/TRBV12-4	TRBJ1-5	.	.
TGTGCCAGCAGCTTAGATACCGGAGATACGCAGTATTTT	CASSLDTGDTQYF	TRBV11-2	TRBJ2-3	.	.
TGCGCCAGCAGTCCCTCGGGGAGGAGACTCACAGATACGCAGTATTTT	CASSPSGRRLTDTQYF	TRBV4-3	TRBJ2-3	once	.
TGTGCCACCAGCAGAGGAGGCGGCCCGGGGGATACGCAGTATTTT	CATSRGGGPGDTQYF	TRBV15	TRBJ2-3	.	.
TGTGCCACCAGTGATCCCGGGACAGACTCCTACAATGAGCAGTTCTTC	CATSDPGTDSYNEQFF	TRBV24-1	TRBJ2-1	.	TRBD1
TGTGCCAGTCGCCACCCTGGCAGCGGGAGCGCCGCGGAGACCCAGTACTTC	CASRHPGSGSAAETQYF	TRBV19	TRBJ2-5	.	TRBD2
TGTGCCAGCAGCCCCCCGTTCCGGGAGTCAACCTACGAGCAGTACTTC	CASSPPFRESTYEQYF	TRBV7-9	TRBJ2-7	few	.
TGTGCCACCAGTGGGACTACTTCCTACAATGAGCAGTTCTTC	CATSGTTSYNEQFF	TRBV24-1	TRBJ2-1	once	.
TGTGCCTGGAGTGTTGGGGGACGGGGGAATGGCTACACCTTC	CAWSVGGRGNGYTF	TRBV30	TRBJ1-2	.	.
TGTGCCATCGCAGGGTCGGGAAACACCATATATTTT	CAIAGSGNTIYF	TRBV10-3	TRBJ1-3	few	.
TGTGCCAGCAGCTTAGTGTCACAGGGCGGCTACACCTTC	CASSLVSQGGYTF	TRBV7-2	TRBJ1-2	.	.
TGTGCCAGTAGTCCATTGGACAGGGCAAATCAGCCCCAGCATTTT	CASSPLDRANQPQHF	TRBV19	TRBJ1-5	few	TRBD1
TGTGCCAGCAGGGGACTAGCGGGAGGATTCCGAGAGACCCAGTACTTC	CASRGLAGGFRETQYF	TRBV2	TRBJ2-5	.	TRBD2
TGTGCCAGCAGCACAACGAAAAGGGGGCGATGGACTGAAGCTTTCTTT	CASSTTKRGRWTEAFF	TRBV28	TRBJ1-1	.	TRBD1
TGTGCCAGCAGTCCCGGGACAGGGTTCTCTGGGGCCAACGTCCTGACTTTC	CASSPGTGFSGANVLTF	TRBV6-6	TRBJ2-6	.	TRBD1
TGTGCCAGCAGCCGCCCCGGGAGCTCCTACAATGAGCAGTTCTTC	CASSRPGSSYNEQFF	TRBV13	TRBJ2-1	.	.
TGCGCCAGCAGCCGGATGTGGACAGGGGCGAACACTGAAGCTTTCTTT	CASSRMWTGANTEAFF	TRBV4-1	TRBJ1-1	.	TRBD1
TGCGCCAGCAGCTTGGGGGAGGCCGATGCTCCCTACGAGCAGTACTTC	CASSLGEADAPYEQYF	TRBV5-1	TRBJ2-7	few	.
TGTGCCAGCAGTCCGGGACAGGGGGCTTCAACTAATGAAAAACTGTTTTTT	CASSPGQGASTNEKLFF	TRBV6-6	TRBJ1-4	.	TRBD1
TGCAGCGTTGAAGTAGGGAGGAATGAGCAGTTCTTC	CSVEVGRNEQFF	TRBV29-1	TRBJ2-1	once	.
TGCAGCGTTGAAGGCGATAGCGGCACAGATACGCAGTATTTT	CSVEGDSGTDTQYF	TRBV29-1	TRBJ2-3	once	.
TGTGCCAGCACCTTACTCGTAGCAAACACCGGGGAGCTGTTTTTT	CASTLLVANTGELFF	TRBV2	TRBJ2-2	.	.
TGTGCCAGCAGTTTACTCCCCTCTTCCTACAATGAGCAGTTCTTC	CASSLLPSSYNEQFF	TRBV27	TRBJ2-1	.	.
TGTGCCAGCAGCGGGACAGGGGCCGAAGCTTTCTTT	CASSGTGAEAFF	TRBV2	TRBJ1-1	.	TRBD1
TGTGCCACCAGTGATCTTGGACTGAACAATGAGCAGTTCTTC	CATSDLGLNNEQFF	TRBV24-1	TRBJ2-1	.	.
TGTGCCACCAGCAAGGGGGGGACCTACAATGAGCAGTTCTTC	CATSKGGTYNEQFF	TRBV15	TRBJ2-1	.	.
TGTGCCAGCAGTTTAGGAGGGACAGGACGATACCGGAGCAATCAGCCCCAGCATTTT	CASSLGGTGRYRSNQPQHF	TRBV28	TRBJ1-5	few	TRBD1
TGTGCCAGTACCCGCCCAGGGGCGAAAACCTACAATGAGCAGTTCTTC	CASTRPGAKTYNEQFF	TRBV19	TRBJ2-1	few	.
TGTGCCAGCAGCACGATCAAGGGGGGCTACACCTTC	CASSTIKGGYTF	TRBV28	TRBJ1-2	.	.
TGTGCCAGCAGCGTCCGAAAGACTAGCGGGTACAATGAGCAGTTCTTC	CASSVRKTSGYNEQFF	TRBV9	TRBJ2-1	.	TRBD2
TGTGCCAGCAGCTTAAAATCAGGAAACATTCAGTACTTC	CASSLKSGNIQYF	TRBV7-9	TRBJ2-4	.	.
TGTGCCAGCAGCGCGGACAGGTGGGAGCAGTTCTTC	CASSADRWEQFF	TRBV9	TRBJ2-1	.	TRBD1
TGTGCCAGCAGCCCGACCGGGAGCTCAGAGACCCAGTACTTC	CASSPTGSSETQYF	TRBV5-6	TRBJ2-5	once	.
TGTGCAAGTCGCTTTGGGAGGGGGAGAGCCCTGACCGGGGAGCTGTTTTTT	CASRFGRGRALTGELFF	TRBV12-2	TRBJ2-2	.	.
TGCGCCAGCACCGGAGGCGGGAGGGGGTCCCGCGAGCAGTACTTC	CASTGGGRGSREQYF	TRBV10-2	TRBJ2-7	.	TRBD2
TGTGCCAGCAGCTTGAGACAGGCGGAGACCCAGTACTTC	CASSLRQAETQYF	TRBV5-6	TRBJ2-5	.	.
TGCGCCAGCAGTCAATCCGTCCCGGTAAGAAACTCCTACGAGCAGTACTTC	CASSQSVPVRNSYEQYF	TRBV23-1	TRBJ2-7	.	.
TGTGCCATCAGTGATCAAAATGGGCAGGGGGCGCACTATGGCTACACCTTC	CAISDQNGQGAHYGYTF	TRBV10-3	TRBJ1-2	.	TRBD1
TGTGCCAGCAGCTTTATAACACCTCGCAATCAGCCCCAGCATTTT	CASSFITPRNQPQHF	TRBV5-8	TRBJ1-5	.	.
TGTGCCAGCTCACCTGTCCCTAGCGACACTGAAGCTTTCTTT	CASSPVPSDTEAFF	TRBV18	TRBJ1-1	.	.
TGCAGCGTTGAAGGGGACAGGGTCTCTGGGGCCAACGTCCTGACTTTC	CSVEGDRVSGANVLTF	TRBV29-1	TRBJ2-6	.	TRBD1
TGTGCCAGCTCACCACGCAAAGACAGGGGGAACGAGCAGTACTTC	CASSPRKDRGNEQYF	TRBV18	TRBJ2-7	once	TRBD1
TGTGCCAGCAGCTCCCGGACAGGGTTGACTTTCTTT	CASSSRTGLTFF	TRBV13	TRBJ1-1	.	TRBD1
TGTGCCGCTTCCGGGACAGGGGGATCACCCCTCCACTTT	CAASGTGGSPLHF	TRBV24-1	TRBJ1-6	.	TRBD1
TGTGCCAGCAGTGCATCAACAGGGTTGCGAAGTCAGCCCCAGCATTTT	CASSASTGLRSQPQHF	TRBV2	TRBJ1-5	once	.
TGTGCCAGCAGCGTAGACTCGGGCCGAGGGGGCTCCTACGAGCAGTACTTC	CASSVDSGRGGSYEQYF	TRBV9	TRBJ2-7	.	.
TGTGCCAGCAGTTACTCTGCAGGGCGCAGTGGCTACACCTTC	CASSYSAGRSGYTF	TRBV6-5	TRBJ1-2	.	.
TGTGCCAGCTCACTGGGAGAGAACACTGAAGCTTTCTTT	CASSLGENTEAFF	TRBV18	TRBJ1-1	.	.